This note documents a single TCR beta chain sequence. The data belong to a study of blood T cell repertoires in COVID-19. Turning to the study itself: Samples taken during acute and convalescent COVID-19 were collected in the United States, Italy and Spain. T cells, B-cell-depleted T cells, or PBMCs supplied cDNA or gDNA.

Original methodology: Nucleated cell counts were estimated from reference gene primer amplification. Clones were sequenced by immunoSEQ multiplex PCR, and TCRdb holds only the in-frame ones, with some missing. V and J calls plus clone size are reproduced from that table; the DNA served to infer D and trimming. The sample lists about 49,000 clones, 68% seen once, with 7.5% to 9% in the top ten. The germline V gene has CDR1 SGHNT and CDR2 YYREEE (reference sequence). This CDR3 has 17 amino acids. J gave up 0 bases and V 2 bases, and 6 bases lay outside the gene matches. The source material was peripheral blood. This receptor was obtained from a woman between 70 and 85 years old with acute or convalescent COVID-19. The gene calls are TRBV5-4 and TRBJ2-1, with TRBD1 matching 9 bases. Here the CDR3 reads CASSFPGQGSSYNEQFF. The CDR3 DNA sequence: TGTGCCAGCAGCTTCCCGGGACAGGGTAGCTCCTACAATGAGCAGTTCTTC.